Below, 19 T cell receptor beta chains from the same sample are listed, as sequenced in a study of T-cell reconstitution after alpha-beta-depleted transplantation in children. Unique molecular identifiers tagged the TCRbeta library. MiXCR, applied by TCRdb to the PCR reads, yields one record per CDR3 protein. The table lists approximately 230,000 distinct CDR3 sequences, under 30% of them singletons, with more than 2% in the top ten. The input for sequencing was PBMCs, taken before TCRalphabeta/CD19-depleted stem cell transplant. These receptors were taken from a girl under 10 years old with Fanconi anemia, due to receive a stem cell transplant.

Concerning this clonotype: A read error is possible here, since a much larger clone lies one base away. The rearrangement uses TRBV29-1 and TRBJ1-1; D call uncertain. Germline V gene sequence: CDR1 SQVTM, CDR2 ANQGSEA. The length of the CDR3 is 11 residues. CDR3 in amino acids: CSFEGPIGTFF. The CDR3, as DNA: TGCAGCTTTGAAGGCCCAATCGGGACTTTCTTT. The variable domain in full, completed from reference TRBV29-1 and TRBJ1-1, reads SAVISQKPSRDICQRGTSLTIQCQVDSQVTMMFWYRQQPGQSLTLIATANQGSEATYESGFVIDKFPISRPNLTFSTLTVSNMSPEDSSIYLCSFEGPIGTFFGQGTRLTVV.

Ten or more counts support this clonotype. V gene TRBV7-2 combines with J gene TRBJ2-3; TRBD2 matches 9 bases. The germline V gene has CDR1 SGHTA and CDR2 FQGNSA. V lost 3 bases and J lost 3; bases outside the gene matches: 7. The CDR3 is made up of 16 amino acids. For the CDR3, the DNA is TGTGCCAGCAGCTTCCGCGGGGGGGCCATGACAGATACGCAGTATTTT. Its protein is CASSFRGGAMTDTQYF.

Regarding this clonotype: A much larger clone lies a single base off, so this may be a read error. The chain carries TRBV5-6 and TRBJ1-2; 10 bases align to TRBD1. The germline gives CDR1 SGHDT, CDR2 YYEEEE. With V trimmed by 4 bases and J by 4 bases, 4 bases remained unmatched. The CDR3 loop spans 14 amino acids. The CDR3 DNA is TGTGCCAGCAGCCCGGGACAGGGGACCTATGGCTACACCTTC. It translates to CASSPGQGTYGYTF.

This clonotype was seen at least ten times. The rearrangement links TRBV28 to TRBJ2-7, with D possibly matching TRBD1 (6 bases). The CDR3 sequence is 19 residues long. The germline V gene encodes CDR1 MDHEN and CDR2 SYDVKM. Trimming took 0 bases from V and 0 from J, leaving 21 bases between them. In DNA form, the CDR3 reads TGTGCCAGCAGTTTATGGAACAGGGCTTCGACTCCCTTCTCCTACGAGCAGTACTTC. Its translation: CASSLWNRASTPFSYEQYF.

The chain uses TRBV20-1 and TRBJ2-1, with a weak D call TRBD2 (6 bases). The CDR3 sequence is 15 residues long. The V gene lost 6 bases and the J gene lost 4 bases, with 19 bases spanning the gap. CDR1 DFQATT and CDR2 SNEGSKA come from the germline V gene (reference sequence). The DNA of the CDR3 is TGCAGTGCCTTGCTAGGGACTCGAACATACAATGAGCAGTTCTTC. Protein sequence: CSALLGTRTYNEQFF.

This clonotype has only one observation. This chain uses TRBV5-1 with TRBJ2-1; D might be TRBD1 (6 bases). V lost 3 bases, J lost 4 bases, and 14 bases lay in between. Germline V CDR1 and CDR2: SGHRS, YFSETQ. The CDR3 sequence is 15 residues long. Written as DNA, the CDR3 is TGCGCCAGCAGCTCATGGACAGAATGGTACAATGAGCAGTTCTTC. This gives the protein CASSSWTEWYNEQFF.

The sample holds a few counts of this clonotype. This rearrangement joins TRBV29-1 to TRBJ2-7, with 7 bases fitting TRBD2. Germline V lookup: CDR1 SQVTM, CDR2 ANQGSEA. J gave up 4 bases and V 6 bases, and 9 bases lay outside the gene matches. The CDR3 consists of 13 residues. The CDR3 nucleotides are TGCAGCGTCAACCCGGGGGGTTCTTACGAGCAGTACTTC. Its translation is CSVNPGGSYEQYF.

There are a few counts of this clonotype. The chain has TRBV29-1 and TRBJ2-7; D not certain. V gave up 3 bases and J gave up 5 bases, with 14 bases separating them. The CDR3 has 13 amino acids. The germline V gene has CDR1 SQVTM and CDR2 ANQGSEA. In nucleotides, the CDR3 is TGCAGCGTTGACCTGGGAATGGAAAACGAGCAGTACTTC. Its translation: CSVDLGMENEQYF.

Many counts were recorded for this clonotype. The chain employs TRBV29-1 and TRBJ2-3; 10 bases line up with TRBD1. The length of the CDR3 is 15 residues. Looked up from germline, CDR1 is SQVTM and CDR2 is ANQGSEA. V gave up 4 bases and J gave up 2 bases; unmatched junction bases: 6. CDR3 bases: TGCAGCGTTGCGACAGGGGGCCGACTCACAGATACGCAGTATTTT. It translates to CSVATGGRLTDTQYF.

The V gene is TRBV10-3, the J gene TRBJ1-2, with a possible D match to TRBD1 (6 bases). Trimming cost V 0 bases and J 4 bases, with 15 bases left between them. The CDR3 is 16 residues long. From germline, CDR1 is ENHRY and CDR2 SYGVKD. The CDR3 DNA reads TGTGCCATCAGTGAGTCGAGTTCTACAGGGACCTATGGCTACACCTTC. As protein: CAISESSSTGTYGYTF.

Ten or more counts support this clonotype. The rearrangement joins TRBV20-1 to TRBJ1-5, with D unresolved. Germline V gives CDR1 DFQATT, CDR2 SNEGSKA (reference sequence). The CDR3 runs to 16 residues. V lost 4 bases and J lost 7, with 23 bases in between. The DNA of the CDR3 is TGCAGTGCTAATGCGTATGAAACGGGATCAAGGCAGCCCCAGCATTTT. Protein product: CSANAYETGSRQPQHF.

This clonotype was counted at least ten times. The chain carries TRBV29-1 and TRBJ2-1; D gene ambiguous. Looked up from germline, CDR1 is SQVTM and CDR2 is ANQGSEA. This CDR3 has 14 residues. Trimming removed 2 bases from V and 4 bases from J, with 12 bases in between. CDR3 protein: CSVEMGLRYNEQFF. Written as DNA, the CDR3 is TGCAGCGTTGAAATGGGTCTGCGATACAATGAGCAGTTCTTC.

This clonotype was counted many times. The V call is TRBV5-1, the J call TRBJ2-3; no clear D gene. Germline CDR1 SGHRS, CDR2 YFSETQ. Trimming removed 4 bases at V and 4 bases at J, with 13 bases between. The CDR3 loop spans 14 amino acids. CDR3 in DNA: TGCGCCAGCAGCCAGAAACCGAACGCAGATACGCAGTATTTT. It yields the protein CASSQKPNADTQYF.

V usage is TRBV25-1 and J usage is TRBJ1-1; D is ambiguous. The length of the CDR3 is 13 residues. With 2 bases removed from V and 3 bases from J, the gap between germline ends came to 7 bases. CDR1 is MGHDK and CDR2 is SYGVNS in the germline V gene. In DNA, the CDR3 is TGTGCCAGCAGTGAAATTGGGTACACTGAAGCTTTCTTT. Translating gives CASSEIGYTEAFF.

V is TRBV29-1 and J is TRBJ2-7; tentatively, D is TRBD2 (5 bases). Trimming pared 6 bases from V and 0 bases from J, leaving 15 bases between. This CDR3 has 14 amino acids. Germline lookup yields CDR1 SQVTM and CDR2 ANQGSEA. This chain's CDR3 is CSVRTFTNSYEQYF. CDR3 coding DNA: TGCAGCGTGAGGACTTTTACCAACTCCTACGAGCAGTACTTC.

This clonotype was observed at least ten times. This chain joins TRBV12-3 or TRBV12-4 and TRBJ1-2; no firm D call. Trimming pared 1 base from V and 1 base from J, leaving 10 bases between. The CDR3 is 15 residues long. CDR3 in DNA: TGTGCCAGCAGTTTAGATGCCAGTCTTAACTATGGCTACACCTTC. It codes for CASSLDASLNYGYTF.

This clonotype was recorded a few times. This chain connects TRBV20-1 to TRBJ2-5; 8 nucleotides agree with TRBD1. Germline values: CDR1 DFQATT, CDR2 SNEGSKA (reference sequence). V trimming: 7 bases; J trimming: 4 bases; junction bases outside the gene matches: 8. This CDR3 has 13 amino acids. The CDR3 bases are TGCAGTGGGTGGACAGGGTTTGGAGAGACCCAGTACTTC. Translated, it gives CSGWTGFGETQYF.

The chain couples TRBV6-5 to TRBJ2-7; D is perhaps TRBD2 (5 bases). This CDR3 comprises 12 residues. With 5 bases removed from V and 5 bases from J, the gap between germline ends came to 10 bases. Germline V lookup: CDR1 MNHEY, CDR2 SVGAGI. For the CDR3, the DNA is TGTGCCAGCAGTGGGCCGGGGAACGAGCAGTACTTC. Its protein is CASSGPGNEQYF.

The chain is built from TRBV7-3 and TRBJ2-1, with a tentative D call TRBD1 (5 bases). V was pared by 0 bases and J by 5 bases, with 5 bases between. This CDR3 spans 13 amino acids. The germline CDR1 and CDR2 sequences are SGHTA and FQGTGA. The CDR3 spells CASSLTRDNEQFF. DNA of the CDR3: TGTGCCAGCAGCTTAACCAGGGACAATGAGCAGTTCTTC.